Presented here are 21 T cell receptor beta chains from one specimen sequenced in a study of cytomegalovirus exposure and HLA in healthy donors. Primers: 60 Vbeta forward and 13 Jbeta reverse. Data came from immunoSEQ multiplex PCR; TCRdb stores just in-frame clones and leaves some out. The data contain more than 90,000 clones, around three quarters of them singletons. Sequencing was done on a sample of PBMCs. The origin of the receptors is a man between 25 and 39 years old in good health and CMV-seronegative.

This clone was observed a handful of times. The rearrangement uses TRBV6-5 and TRBJ1-4; 8 nucleotides align to TRBD1. With V trimmed by 1 base and J by 7 bases, 5 bases remained unmatched. This CDR3 region has 15 residues. Germline V lookup: CDR1 MNHEY, CDR2 SVGAGI. The CDR3 DNA follows: TGTGCCAGCAGTTACTTACAGGGGGGTAGTGAAAAACTGTTTTTT. Its translation is CASSYLQGGSEKLFF.

In its sample, this clone was seen a few times. The rearrangement links TRBV11-3 to TRBJ1-1; 7 nucleotides line up with TRBD1. V lost 5 bases, J lost 1 base, and 4 bases stayed unmatched. CDR1 and CDR2 from the germline V gene are SGHNT and YENEEA. The CDR3 runs 14 residues. The CDR3 loop is CASSRGQTNTEAFF. The CDR3 nucleotides read TGTGCCAGCAGCCGGGGACAGACGAACACTGAAGCTTTCTTT.

The chain is built from TRBV6-1 and TRBJ1-5; TRBD1 matches at 8 bases. J lost 6 bases, V lost 1 base, and 11 bases had no gene match. This CDR3 is 17 amino acids long. Germline V gene data show CDR1 as MNHNS and CDR2 as SASEGT. CDR3 amino acids: CASSEDRTGQGFQPQHF. In nucleotides, the CDR3 is TGTGCCAGCAGTGAAGATCGGACCGGACAGGGCTTTCAGCCCCAGCATTTT.

CDR3 in amino acids: CASCKSGSYNEQFF. The CDR3 coding sequence is TGTGCCAGCTGCAAATCAGGGTCCTACAATGAGCAGTTCTTC. This rearrangement joins TRBV25-1 to TRBJ2-1; possibly TRBD1 for D (5 bases). Trimming left V 8 bases short and J 1 base short, with 12 bases between. The CDR3 contains 14 residues. Germline CDR1 reads MGHDK; CDR2 reads SYGVNS.

This chain links TRBV5-4 with TRBJ1-1; TRBD1 might be the D (5 bases). V shed 2 bases and J shed 5 bases, with 13 bases lying between them. This CDR3 comprises 14 residues. Germline V gene lookup returns CDR1 SGHNT and CDR2 YYREEE (reference sequence). The CDR3 is CASSFGGSWTEAFF. The CDR3, as DNA: TGTGCCAGCAGCTTCGGGGGGAGTTGGACTGAAGCTTTCTTT. The full variable domain, its missing parts supplied by reference TRBV5-4 and TRBJ1-1, is ETGVTQSPTHLIKTRGQQVTLRCSSQSGHNTVSWYQQALGQGPQFIFQYYREEENGRGNFPPRFSGLQFPNYSSELNVNALELDDSALYLCASSFGGSWTEAFFGQGTRLTVV.

The chain's CDR3 is CAISDKGGQGYGYTF. Here the CDR3 DNA reads TGTGCCATCAGTGATAAGGGGGGACAGGGCTATGGCTACACCTTC. The rearrangement uses TRBV10-3 and TRBJ1-2; 9 bases line up with TRBD1. Trimming removed 3 bases from V and 4 bases from J; junction bases left unmatched: 6. The germline gives CDR1 ENHRY, CDR2 SYGVKD. The CDR3 length is 15 residues.

This clone has a handful of counts. V gene TRBV5-1 combines with J gene TRBJ1-2; 7 bases map to TRBD1. CDR1 and CDR2 (germline): SGHRS, YFSETQ. The CDR3 spans 13 residues. Trimming removed 3 bases from V and 3 bases from J; junction bases left unmatched: 2. The DNA of the CDR3 is TGCGCCAGCAGCTCGCAGGGGGACTATGGCTACACCTTC. Translated, it gives CASSSQGDYGYTF.

This CDR3 is CASSLNQGIGYGYTF. The CDR3 DNA reads as TGCGCCAGCAGCCTCAACCAGGGGATAGGCTATGGCTACACCTTC. This rearrangement joins TRBV4-3 to TRBJ1-2; D is perhaps TRBD1 (6 bases). Germline V lookup: CDR1 LGHNA, CDR2 YSLEER. The ends were cut back, 4 bases at V and 4 bases at J, with 16 bases in the middle. The CDR3 length is 15 residues.

This chain connects TRBV7-3 to TRBJ2-5; 11 bases are a match to TRBD2. Germline CDR1 and CDR2: SGHTA and FQGTGA. The CDR3 has 19 amino acids. V shed 5 bases and J 1 base; nucleotides not matched to a gene: 15. The CDR3 protein is CASSRKDRTSGPIQETQYF. The DNA for the CDR3 is TGTGCCAGCAGCCGAAAGGACCGGACTAGCGGGCCTATCCAAGAGACCCAGTACTTC.

The chain couples TRBV5-1 to TRBJ2-1; 10 nucleotides match TRBD1. This CDR3 region has 17 residues. CDR1 and CDR2 from the germline V gene are SGHRS and YFSETQ. Trimming cost V 3 bases and J 4 bases; bases outside gene matches: 10. CDR3 residues: CASSSPRDRGFYNEQFF. CDR3 DNA: TGCGCCAGCAGCTCCCCCCGGGACAGGGGATTTTACAATGAGCAGTTCTTC. The entire variable domain, with the rest obtained from reference TRBV5-1 and TRBJ2-1, is as follows: KAGVTQTPRYLIKTRGQQVTLSCSPISGHRSVSWYQQTPGQGLQFLFEYFSETQRNKGNFPGRFSGRQFSNSRSEMNVSTLELGDSALYLCASSSPRDRGFYNEQFFGPGTRLTVL.

This clone was seen only a few times. The rearrangement links TRBV5-1 to TRBJ1-1; the D is unclear. The CDR3 has 16 residues. Trimming stripped 3 bases from V and 1 base from J, with 16 bases between. The germline V gene has CDR1 SGHRS and CDR2 YFSETQ. The CDR3: CASSSVSASGNTEAFF. CDR3 coding DNA: TGCGCCAGCAGCTCTGTTAGTGCCTCCGGGAACACTGAAGCTTTCTTT.

J is TRBJ2-7 and V is TRBV2; 11 nucleotides agree with TRBD1. V was clipped by 6 bases and J by 3 bases; unmatched bases: 4. Germline CDR1 and CDR2: SNHLY and FYNNEI. The CDR3 is 14 amino acids. As DNA, the CDR3 is TGTGCCAGCAGCACCGGGACAGGGGGCTACGAGCAGTACGTC. Residues: CASSTGTGGYEQYV.

A note on this clone: The junction differs from germline at one of its ends, possibly a read error. This sequence joins TRBV4-1 and TRBJ1-4, with 7 bases lining up with TRBD1. The CDR3 is 13 amino acids. Germline-derived CDR1 and CDR2 are MGHRA and YSYEKL. CDR3 in amino acids: CASSRKTTGAPLF. The CDR3 DNA sequence: TGCGCCAGCAGCCGAAAGACCACAGGGGCGCCGCTTTTT.

V usage is TRBV4-2 and J usage is TRBJ2-1; D is possibly TRBD2 (6 bases). Per the germline V gene, CDR1 is LGHNA and CDR2 is YNFKEQ. V was trimmed by 2 bases and J by 1 base, leaving 12 bases between them. The CDR3 extends over 16 amino acids. CDR3 amino acids: CASSQSWRGSYNEQFF. Written as DNA, the CDR3 is TGTGCCAGCAGCCAATCGTGGAGGGGATCCTACAATGAGCAGTTCTTC.

This chain connects TRBV5-6 to TRBJ1-2, with TRBD1 matching 8 bases. The V gene end was trimmed by 0 bases and the J gene end by 3 bases; junction bases not matched to a gene: 1. From germline, CDR1 is SGHDT and CDR2 YYEEEE. The CDR3 consists of 14 residues. CDR3 nucleotide sequence: TGTGCCAGCAGCTTGGGGGGACAGGACTATGGCTACACCTTC. It yields the protein CASSLGGQDYGYTF.

This chain uses TRBV9 with TRBJ2-2, with D perhaps TRBD2 (6 bases). Between the trimmed V and J ends, which lost 0 bases and 4 bases, there was a span of 19 bases. In germline, CDR1 is SGDLS, CDR2 YYNGEE. This CDR3 spans 18 amino acids. As DNA, the CDR3 is TGTGCCAGCAGCGTAGGGGCGAGGCCAACGCGGGGCACCGGGGAGCTGTTTTTT. Protein: CASSVGARPTRGTGELFF.

This clone was seen a handful of times. The chain is built from TRBV5-1 and TRBJ1-1, with D perhaps matching TRBD1 (5 bases). Germline lookup yields CDR1 SGHRS and CDR2 YFSETQ. This CDR3 region has 15 residues. Trimming removed 2 bases from V and 2 bases from J, with 13 bases in between. The CDR3 bases are TGCGCCAGCAGCTTACATCGACAGACAAACACTGAAGCTTTCTTT. Translating gives CASSLHRQTNTEAFF. The whole variable domain, remainder taken from reference TRBV5-1 and TRBJ1-1, is KAGVTQTPRYLIKTRGQQVTLSCSPISGHRSVSWYQQTPGQGLQFLFEYFSETQRNKGNFPGRFSGRQFSNSRSEMNVSTLELGDSALYLCASSLHRQTNTEAFFGQGTRLTVV.

The chain has TRBV7-6 and TRBJ1-1, with no clear D. Trimming pared 6 bases from V and 6 bases from J, leaving 17 bases between. CDR3 length equals 14 residues. CDR1 SGHVS and CDR2 FNYEAQ come from the germline V gene. The CDR3 region has the DNA TGTGCCAGCAGTCCTACCCTCGAGGGCTCTGAAGCTTTCTTT. This sequence encodes CASSPTLEGSEAFF.

The chain couples TRBV19 to TRBJ1-4; maybe TRBD1 (6 bases). Trimming pared 2 bases from V and 7 bases from J, leaving 8 bases between. The CDR3 consists of 13 residues. Germline lookup yields CDR1 LNHDA and CDR2 SQIVND (reference sequence). The CDR3 DNA is TGTGCCAGTAGTATAACAGGGAGTGAAAAACTGTTTTTT. It specifies CASSITGSEKLFF.

CDR3 in amino acids: CASSLAVSLLEQQETQYF. DNA for the CDR3: TGTGCCAGCAGCTTAGCGGTGTCTCTTCTAGAACAACAAGAGACCCAGTACTTC. V is TRBV7-6 and J is TRBJ2-5; no definite D call. Germline V CDR1 and CDR2: SGHVS, FNYEAQ. This CDR3 contains 18 residues. Between the trimmed V and J ends, which lost 0 bases and 2 bases, there was a span of 19 bases.

The rearrangement joins TRBV6-1 to TRBJ2-3, with 12 bases that match TRBD2. V shed 2 bases and J 0 bases; nucleotides not matched to a gene: 9. The length of the CDR3 is 19 residues. Per the germline V gene, CDR1 is MNHNS and CDR2 is SASEGT. The CDR3: CASSEPLAGGRGSTDTQYF. The CDR3 coding sequence is TGTGCCAGCAGTGAACCACTAGCGGGAGGACGAGGTAGCACAGATACGCAGTATTTT.